The 30 T cell receptor beta chains given below trace back to one sample, sequenced in a study of blood T cell repertoires in COVID-19. Sequencing was performed with immunoSEQ multiplex PCR; in TCRdb, only in-frame clones are kept and a portion is missing. The profile covers approximately 90,000 clones, with 88% appearing a single time and around 0.47% taken by the ten largest. Sample: peripheral blood. These receptors were obtained from a man aged 55 to 70 with acute or convalescent COVID-19.

V gene TRBV2 combines with J gene TRBJ1-1, with D possibly matching TRBD1 (6 bases). This CDR3 has 16 amino acids. Trimming stripped 6 bases from V and 0 bases from J, with 17 bases between. Germline V gives CDR1 SNHLY, CDR2 FYNNEI. This chain's CDR3 is CASSYRQDPLNTEAFF. The DNA for the CDR3 is TGTGCCAGCAGCTATAGACAGGACCCACTGAACACTGAAGCTTTCTTT.

CDR3 loop: CASSLLGETQYF. CDR3 in DNA: TGTGCCAGCAGCCTACTAGGAGAGACCCAGTACTTC. The chain has TRBV7-2 and TRBJ2-5, with D perhaps TRBD2 (5 bases). Trimming took 5 bases from V and 4 from J, leaving 8 bases between them. The germline gives CDR1 SGHTA, CDR2 FQGNSA. The CDR3 runs to 12 residues.

V and J are TRBV5-6 and TRBJ2-5; 11 bases line up with TRBD2. The CDR3 has 17 residues. Germline CDR1 reads SGHDT; CDR2 reads YYEEEE. After removal of 0 bases from V and 5 bases from J, the junction contained 9 bases not matched to a gene. In nucleotides, the CDR3 is TGTGCCAGCAGCTTGGTTAGCGGGAGGGCCGAGTGGGAGACCCAGTACTTC. It specifies CASSLVSGRAEWETQYF. Complete variable domain (other parts from reference TRBV5-6 and TRBJ2-5): DAGVTQSPTHLIKTRGQQVTLRCSPKSGHDTVSWYQQALGQGPQFIFQYYEEEERQRGNFPDRFSGHQFPNYSSELNVNALLLGDSALYLCASSLVSGRAEWETQYFGPGTRLLVL.

This chain connects TRBV12-3 or TRBV12-4 to TRBJ2-5, with D possibly TRBD1 on 6 matching bases. Between the trimmed V and J ends, which lost 5 bases and 5 bases, there was a span of 12 bases. The CDR3 length is 13 residues. The chain's CDR3 is CASSPTGSETQYF. CDR3 bases: TGTGCCAGCAGTCCGACAGGATCCGAGACCCAGTACTTC.

The chain links TRBV5-1 to TRBJ1-1; D ambiguous. Germline CDR1 and CDR2: SGHRS and YFSETQ. This CDR3 is 13 amino acids long. V was shortened by 1 base and J by 1 base, with 5 bases between the two germline ends. The CDR3 region is CASSLSENTEAFF. CDR3 bases: TGCGCCAGCAGCTTGTCAGAGAACACTGAAGCTTTCTTT.

This clone has a handful of counts. The rearrangement joins TRBV21-1 to TRBJ1-6; TRBD1, the D gene given by the table, was not confirmed from the DNA. TRBV21-1 constitutes a pseudogene. The length of the CDR3 is 18 residues. The CDR3, as DNA: TGTGCCAGCAGCAAAGGTGATGGGGACAGTCGTCGAAATTCACCCCTCCACTTT. Amino acid sequence: CASSKGDGDSRRNSPLHF.

The rearrangement joins TRBV19 to TRBJ2-1, with TRBD2 matching over 10 bases. The CDR3 runs 15 residues. V shed 8 bases, J shed 0 bases, and the junction held 4 bases outside the gene matches. CDR1 LNHDA and CDR2 SQIVND come from the germline V gene (reference sequence). DNA for the CDR3: TGTGCCAGTCGGACTAGCGGAGACTCCTACAATGAGCAGTTCTTC. It yields the protein CASRTSGDSYNEQFF.

This clone was detected once. The chain has TRBV27 and TRBJ1-2; D call uncertain. The germline gives CDR1 MNHEY, CDR2 SMNVEV (reference sequence). This CDR3 spans 14 amino acids. Trimming stripped 5 bases from V and 0 bases from J, with 10 bases between. The CDR3, as DNA: TGTGCCAGCAGTCTTCGCCCTACTAACTATGGCTACACCTTC. It encodes CASSLRPTNYGYTF.

This clone occurred a few times. The chain combines TRBV7-2 with TRBJ1-3, with D hard to call. From germline, CDR1 is SGHTA and CDR2 FQGNSA. V was pared by 2 bases and J by 4 bases, with 18 bases between. The CDR3 spans 17 residues. The CDR3 sequence is CASSLKGVTTIGNTIYF. DNA for the CDR3: TGTGCCAGCAGCTTAAAAGGAGTTACAACTATCGGAAACACCATATATTTT.

This chain connects TRBV5-6 to TRBJ1-5; 10 bases agree with TRBD1. This CDR3 comprises 15 residues. The germline CDR1 and CDR2 sequences are SGHDT and YYEEEE. V lost 4 bases and J lost 7; bases outside the gene matches: 8. The CDR3 nucleotides are TGTGCCAGCAGCCGGGGACAGGGGTTTGAGCAGCCCCAGCATTTT. Translating it yields CASSRGQGFEQPQHF.

This chain joins TRBV29-1 and TRBJ1-2, with D maybe TRBD1 (5 bases). CDR3 length equals 12 residues. Germline CDR1 reads SQVTM; CDR2 reads ANQGSEA. V was clipped by 6 bases and J by 3 bases, with 11 bases between them. CDR3 coding DNA: TGCAGCGTCCGGGACTCCCACTATGGCTACACCTTC. Encoded protein: CSVRDSHYGYTF.

The chain carries TRBV5-5 and TRBJ2-3, with 11 bases that match TRBD1. The CDR3 totals 16 residues. V was clipped by 2 bases and J by 0 bases; unmatched bases: 2. In germline, CDR1 is SGHKS, CDR2 YYEKEE (reference sequence). The CDR3 protein is CASSLGQGASTDTQYF. CDR3 in DNA: TGTGCCAGCAGCTTAGGACAGGGGGCTAGCACAGATACGCAGTATTTT.

The rearrangement links TRBV12-5 to TRBJ2-7, with 8 bases matching TRBD2. The CDR3 has 17 residues. J gave up 0 bases and V 2 bases, and 9 bases lay outside the gene matches. Germline lookup yields CDR1 LGHNT and CDR2 FRNRAP. The CDR3 DNA reads TGTGCTAGTGGTTTGACTAGCGGTCGGGCCTCCTCCTACGAGCAGTACTTC. It encodes CASGLTSGRASSYEQYF.

J is TRBJ2-7 and V is TRBV6-1; 7 bases match TRBD1. V lost 6 bases to trimming and J lost 3 bases; unmatched junction nucleotides: 8. Germline loops: CDR1 MNHNS, CDR2 SASEGT. CDR3 length: 14 residues. CDR3 region: CASRPSGTVYEQYF. As DNA, the CDR3 is TGTGCCAGCAGGCCCTCCGGGACAGTCTACGAGCAGTACTTC.

The V gene is TRBV6-4, the J gene TRBJ2-1; 8 nucleotides align to TRBD2. CDR3 length: 15 amino acids. Germline lookup yields CDR1 MRHNA and CDR2 SNTAGT. Trimming took 4 bases from V and 3 from J; bases not matched to a gene: 5. CDR3 coding DNA: TGTGCCAGCAGTGTTCGACTAGCGAGCTACAATGAGCAGTTCTTC. As protein: CASSVRLASYNEQFF.

This chain connects TRBV11-1 to TRBJ2-7, with D possibly being TRBD1 (6 bases). This CDR3 is 13 amino acids long. Trimming removed 5 bases at V and 2 bases at J, with 10 bases between. Germline-derived CDR1 and CDR2 are SGHAT and FQDESV (reference sequence). The CDR3 region has the DNA TGTGCCAGCAGCCCATACAGGGCCTACGAGCAGTACTTC. Translation gives CASSPYRAYEQYF.

The chain has TRBV28 and TRBJ2-5, with 9 bases identical to TRBD2. Germline CDR1 reads MDHEN; CDR2 reads SYDVKM. Trimming removed 5 bases from V and 5 bases from J; junction bases left unmatched: 9. The CDR3 runs to 15 residues. The CDR3 region is CASSPLAGALETQYF. The CDR3 coding sequence is TGTGCCAGCAGTCCCTTAGCGGGAGCGCTGGAGACCCAGTACTTC.

The V and J genes are TRBV4-1 and TRBJ1-1; 12 nucleotides match TRBD1. V was pared by 4 bases and J by 5 bases, with 5 bases of the junction left unmatched. CDR3 length: 15 amino acids. Germline CDR1 is MGHRA and CDR2 is YSYEKL. CDR3 bases: TGCGCCAGCAGCCGGGGACAGGGGGCCCTGACTGAAGCTTTCTTT. It translates to CASSRGQGALTEAFF.

This chain uses TRBV5-1 with TRBJ2-7, with 9 bases lining up with TRBD2. Germline CDR1 reads SGHRS; CDR2 reads YFSETQ. The CDR3 totals 14 residues. V was clipped by 5 bases and J by 4 bases; unmatched bases: 7. This chain's CDR3 is CASSSGSGSYEQYF. The CDR3 DNA is TGCGCCAGCAGTAGCGGGAGTGGCTCGTACGAGCAGTACTTC. Looking up the rest from reference TRBV5-1 and TRBJ2-7 gives the full variable domain: KAGVTQTPRYLIKTRGQQVTLSCSPISGHRSVSWYQQTPGQGLQFLFEYFSETQRNKGNFPGRFSGRQFSNSRSEMNVSTLELGDSALYLCASSSGSGSYEQYFGPGTRLTVT.

CDR3 sequence (DNA): TGTGCCAGCAGTCAGGGGGCAGACACCGGGGAGCTGTTTTTT. Its translation: CASSQGADTGELFF. The chain joins TRBV25-1 to TRBJ2-2; the match to TRBD1 covers 8 bases. V was clipped by 5 bases and J by 3 bases; unmatched bases: 2. CDR3 length equals 14 residues. CDR1 is MGHDK and CDR2 is SYGVNS in the germline V gene. Together with reference TRBV25-1 and TRBJ2-2, the CDR3 gives the full variable domain: EADIYQTPRYLVIGTGKKITLECSQTMGHDKMYWYQQDPGMELHLIHYSYGVNSTEKGDLSSESTVSRIRTEHFPLTLESARPSHTSQYLCASSQGADTGELFFGEGSRLTVL.

The chain employs TRBV4-1 and TRBJ1-2; no clear D gene. Trimming stripped 2 bases from V and 4 bases from J, with 20 bases between. The CDR3 extends over 17 amino acids. Germline V gives CDR1 MGHRA, CDR2 YSYEKL. CDR3 sequence: CASSQPKVGRNRYGYTF. For the CDR3, the DNA is TGCGCCAGCAGCCAACCCAAGGTCGGCAGGAACCGCTATGGCTACACCTTC.

V is TRBV27 and J is TRBJ1-2; 7 nucleotides agree with TRBD1. Germline loops: CDR1 MNHEY, CDR2 SMNVEV (reference sequence). J gave up 2 bases and V 5 bases, and 5 bases lay outside the gene matches. This CDR3 contains 14 residues. The DNA of the CDR3 is TGTGCCAGCAGTGGGTTACAGGGGAACTATGGCTACACCTTC. The encoded protein is CASSGLQGNYGYTF.

V usage is TRBV5-5 and J usage is TRBJ2-5; D not certain. Per germline, CDR1 SGHKS and CDR2 YYEKEE (reference sequence). V lost 2 bases and J lost 0, with 8 bases in between. The CDR3 contains 14 residues. The chain's CDR3 is CASSFWPDQETQYF. CDR3 DNA sequence: TGTGCCAGCAGCTTCTGGCCTGACCAAGAGACCCAGTACTTC.

The chain employs TRBV5-1 and TRBJ2-7, with 9 nucleotides matching TRBD1. The V segment lost 4 bases and the J segment 4 bases; nucleotides outside the gene matches: 6. Germline lookup yields CDR1 SGHRS and CDR2 YFSETQ. CDR3 length: 14 amino acids. CDR3 nucleotide sequence: TGCGCCAGCAGCATAGGACAGGGGACTTACGAGCAGTACTTC. Its translation: CASSIGQGTYEQYF.

This clone has a handful of counts. The chain has TRBV24-1 and TRBJ2-2, with D tentatively TRBD2 (7 bases). Between the trimmed V and J ends, which lost 3 bases and 7 bases, there was a span of 14 bases. The CDR3 contains 15 residues. Germline V gene data show CDR1 as KGHDR and CDR2 as SFDVKD. The CDR3 reads CATSDGGAFGGELFF. CDR3 in DNA: TGTGCCACCAGTGATGGGGGGGCCTTTGGCGGGGAGCTGTTTTTT.

This clone has just a few counts. V is TRBV5-1 and J is TRBJ1-2; weak D call: TRBD1 (5 bases). Per the germline V gene, CDR1 is SGHRS and CDR2 is YFSETQ. V was clipped by 3 bases and J by 4 bases, with 13 bases between them. This CDR3 has 14 amino acids. In DNA form, the CDR3 reads TGCGCCAGCAGCTCCCCCGGGGGAACCTATGGCTACACCTTC. Amino acids: CASSSPGGTYGYTF.

The V gene is TRBV30, the J gene TRBJ1-1; D call uncertain. Trimming took 3 bases from V and 5 from J, leaving 10 bases between them. The germline gives CDR1 GTSNPN, CDR2 SVGIG (reference sequence). CDR3 length: 12 residues. The CDR3 DNA sequence: TGTGCCTGGAGCGCTCAGTGGACTGAAGCTTTCTTT. Translation gives CAWSAQWTEAFF.

The chain couples TRBV19 to TRBJ2-4; 12 nucleotides line up with TRBD2. CDR3 length: 14 amino acids. Germline values: CDR1 LNHDA, CDR2 SQIVND (reference sequence). Unmatched junction bases numbered 5, after V lost 7 bases and J lost 7 bases. CDR3: CASTSGTSGNIQYF. The CDR3 DNA reads TGTGCCAGTACCTCCGGGACTAGCGGGAACATTCAGTACTTC.

The chain employs TRBV19 and TRBJ2-3; TRBD1 aligns across 8 bases. CDR3 length: 15 residues. Germline assignment: CDR1 LNHDA and CDR2 SQIVND (reference sequence). V shed 4 bases and J 2 bases; nucleotides not matched to a gene: 5. The CDR3 region is CASSKDREPTDTQYF. For the CDR3, the DNA is TGTGCCAGTAGTAAGGACAGGGAACCCACAGATACGCAGTATTTT. The whole variable domain, remainder taken from reference TRBV19 and TRBJ2-3, is DGGITQSPKYLFRKEGQNVTLSCEQNLNHDAMYWYRQDPGQGLRLIYYSQIVNDFQKGDIAEGYSVSREKKESFPLTVTSAQKNPTAFYLCASSKDREPTDTQYFGPGTRLTVL.

The V call is TRBV5-1, the J call TRBJ2-1; TRBD2 agrees at 8 bases. This CDR3 is built from 15 residues. Germline V gives CDR1 SGHRS, CDR2 YFSETQ. Unmatched junction bases numbered 6, after V lost 5 bases and J lost 2 bases. The CDR3 is CASSGAGAAYNEQFF. CDR3 nucleotides: TGCGCCAGCAGTGGAGCGGGGGCCGCCTACAATGAGCAGTTCTTC.